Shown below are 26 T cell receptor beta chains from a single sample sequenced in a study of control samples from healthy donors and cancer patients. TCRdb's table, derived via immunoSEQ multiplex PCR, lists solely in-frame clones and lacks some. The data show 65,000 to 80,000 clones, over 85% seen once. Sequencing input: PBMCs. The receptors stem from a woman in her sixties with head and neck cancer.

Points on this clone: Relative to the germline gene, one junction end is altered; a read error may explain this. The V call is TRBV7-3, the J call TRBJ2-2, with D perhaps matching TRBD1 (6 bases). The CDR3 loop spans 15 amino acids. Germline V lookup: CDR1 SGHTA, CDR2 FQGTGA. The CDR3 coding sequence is TGTGCCAGCAGTTTAAACAGGGACGACACCGGGGAGCTGTTTTTT. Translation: CASSLNRDDTGELFF.

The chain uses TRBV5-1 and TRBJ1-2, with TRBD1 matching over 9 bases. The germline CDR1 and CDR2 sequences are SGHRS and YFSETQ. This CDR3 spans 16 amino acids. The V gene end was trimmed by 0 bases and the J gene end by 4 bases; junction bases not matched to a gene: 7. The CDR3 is CASSLAPGQGLYGYTF. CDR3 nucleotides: TGCGCCAGCAGCTTGGCCCCGGGACAGGGACTCTATGGCTACACCTTC.

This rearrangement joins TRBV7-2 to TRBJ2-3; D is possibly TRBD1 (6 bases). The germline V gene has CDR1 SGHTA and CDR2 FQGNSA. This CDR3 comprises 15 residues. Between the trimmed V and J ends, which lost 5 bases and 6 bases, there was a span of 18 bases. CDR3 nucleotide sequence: TGTGCCAGCAGCCAGGGGACCCCGCCACCGGATACGCAGTATTTT. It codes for CASSQGTPPPDTQYF.

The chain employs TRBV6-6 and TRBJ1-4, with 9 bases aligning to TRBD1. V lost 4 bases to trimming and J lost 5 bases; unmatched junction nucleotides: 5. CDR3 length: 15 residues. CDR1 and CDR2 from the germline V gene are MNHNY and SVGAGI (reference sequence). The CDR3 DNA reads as TGTGCCAGCAGTTCCCGGGGGACAGGGAATGAAAAACTGTTTTTT. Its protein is CASSSRGTGNEKLFF.

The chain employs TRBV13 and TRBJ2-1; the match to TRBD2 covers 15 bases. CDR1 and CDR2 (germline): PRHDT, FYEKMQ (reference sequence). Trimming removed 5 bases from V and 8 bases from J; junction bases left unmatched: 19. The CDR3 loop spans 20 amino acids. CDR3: CASSQPWGLAGGPASHEQFF. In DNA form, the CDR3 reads TGTGCCAGCAGCCAACCTTGGGGACTAGCGGGAGGCCCAGCCTCCCATGAGCAGTTCTTC.

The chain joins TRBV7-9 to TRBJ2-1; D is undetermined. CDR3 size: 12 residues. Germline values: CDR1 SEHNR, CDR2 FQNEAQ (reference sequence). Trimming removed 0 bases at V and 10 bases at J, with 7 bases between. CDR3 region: CASSLAGYEQFF. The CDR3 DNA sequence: TGTGCCAGCAGCTTAGCAGGGTACGAGCAGTTCTTC.

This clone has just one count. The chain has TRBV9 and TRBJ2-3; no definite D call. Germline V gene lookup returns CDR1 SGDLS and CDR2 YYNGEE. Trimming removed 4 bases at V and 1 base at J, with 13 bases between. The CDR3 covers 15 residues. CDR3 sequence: CASSKREYGTDTQYF. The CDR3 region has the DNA TGTGCCAGCAGCAAGAGAGAGTATGGCACAGATACGCAGTATTTT.

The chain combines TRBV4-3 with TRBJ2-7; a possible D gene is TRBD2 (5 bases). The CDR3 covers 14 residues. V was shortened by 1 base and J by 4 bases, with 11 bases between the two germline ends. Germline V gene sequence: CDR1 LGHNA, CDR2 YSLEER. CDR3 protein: CASSQGMGRYEQYF. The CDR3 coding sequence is TGCGCCAGCAGCCAAGGTATGGGGAGATACGAGCAGTACTTC.

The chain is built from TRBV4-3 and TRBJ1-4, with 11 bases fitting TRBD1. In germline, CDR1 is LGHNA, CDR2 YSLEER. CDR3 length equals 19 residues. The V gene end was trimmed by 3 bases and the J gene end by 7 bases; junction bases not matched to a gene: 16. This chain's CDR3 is CASSQNKGGTGGEREKLFF. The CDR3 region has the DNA TGCGCCAGCAGCCAGAATAAGGGCGGGACAGGGGGTGAACGTGAAAAACTGTTTTTT.

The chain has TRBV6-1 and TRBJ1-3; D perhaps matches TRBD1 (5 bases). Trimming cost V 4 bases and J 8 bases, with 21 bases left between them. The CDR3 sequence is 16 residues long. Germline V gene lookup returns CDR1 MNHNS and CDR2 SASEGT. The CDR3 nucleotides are TGTGCCAGCAGTGGGGGACCTATTAGCGTCTGGCACACCATATATTTT. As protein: CASSGGPISVWHTIYF.

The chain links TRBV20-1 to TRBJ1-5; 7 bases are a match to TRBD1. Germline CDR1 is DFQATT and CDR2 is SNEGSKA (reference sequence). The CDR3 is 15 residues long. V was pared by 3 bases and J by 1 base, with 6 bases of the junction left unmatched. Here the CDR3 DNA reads TGCAGTGCTAGTCGGACAGGACTAAGCAATCAGCCCCAGCATTTT. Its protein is CSASRTGLSNQPQHF.

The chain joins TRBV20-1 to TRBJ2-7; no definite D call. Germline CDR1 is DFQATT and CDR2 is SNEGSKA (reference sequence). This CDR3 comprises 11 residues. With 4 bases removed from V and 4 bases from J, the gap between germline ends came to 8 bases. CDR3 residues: CSATIPYEQYF. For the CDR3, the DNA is TGCAGTGCTACGATACCATACGAGCAGTACTTC.

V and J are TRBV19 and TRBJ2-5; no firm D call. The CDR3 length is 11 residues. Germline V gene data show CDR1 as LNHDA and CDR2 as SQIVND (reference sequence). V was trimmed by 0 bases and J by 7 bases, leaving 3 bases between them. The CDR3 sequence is CASSIDVTQYF. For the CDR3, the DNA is TGTGCCAGTAGTATAGACGTGACCCAGTACTTC.

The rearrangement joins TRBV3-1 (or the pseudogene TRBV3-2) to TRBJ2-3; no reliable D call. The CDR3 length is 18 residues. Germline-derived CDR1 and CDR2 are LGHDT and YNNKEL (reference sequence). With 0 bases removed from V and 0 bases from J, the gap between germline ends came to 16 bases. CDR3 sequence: CASSQDWVLPTSTDTQYF. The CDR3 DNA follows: TGTGCCAGCAGCCAAGATTGGGTACTCCCAACTAGCACAGATACGCAGTATTTT.

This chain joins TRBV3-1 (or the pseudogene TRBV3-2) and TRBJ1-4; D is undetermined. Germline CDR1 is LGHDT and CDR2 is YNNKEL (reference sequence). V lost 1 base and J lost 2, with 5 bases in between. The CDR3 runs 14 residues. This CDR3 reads CASSQGGTNEKLFF. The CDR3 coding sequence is TGTGCCAGCAGCCAAGGAGGGACTAATGAAAAACTGTTTTTT.

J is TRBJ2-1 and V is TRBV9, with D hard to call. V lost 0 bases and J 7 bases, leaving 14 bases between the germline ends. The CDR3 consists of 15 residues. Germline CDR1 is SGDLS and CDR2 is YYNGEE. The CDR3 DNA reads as TGTGCCAGCAGCGTAGAAGAGGCTGAAGGAAATGAGCAGTTCTTC. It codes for CASSVEEAEGNEQFF. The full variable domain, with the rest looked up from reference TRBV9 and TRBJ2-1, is DSGVTQTPKHLITATGQRVTLRCSPRSGDLSVYWYQQSLDQGLQFLIQYYNGEERAKGNILERFSAQQFPDLHSELNLSSLELGDSALYFCASSVEEAEGNEQFFGPGTRLTVL.

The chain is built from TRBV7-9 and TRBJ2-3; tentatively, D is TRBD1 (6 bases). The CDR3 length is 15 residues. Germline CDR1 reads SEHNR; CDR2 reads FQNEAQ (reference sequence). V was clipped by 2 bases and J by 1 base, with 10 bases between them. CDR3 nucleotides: TGTGCCAGCAGCTTAACAGGGTCCGGCACAGATACGCAGTATTTT. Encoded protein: CASSLTGSGTDTQYF.

The CDR3 nucleotides read TGTGCCAGCAGCTTAGTAGGGACGGAGGGTTACGAGCAGTACTTC. Translated: CASSLVGTEGYEQYF. The chain couples TRBV7-2 to TRBJ2-7; D is possibly TRBD2 (6 bases). Germline V gene sequence: CDR1 SGHTA, CDR2 FQGNSA. V dropped 1 base and J dropped 4 bases, with 14 bases sitting between them. The CDR3 runs to 15 residues.

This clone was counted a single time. The chain's CDR3 is CASDNEKLFF. In DNA form, the CDR3 reads TGTGCCAGCGACAATGAAAAACTGTTTTTT. V and J are TRBV21-1 and TRBJ1-4. TRBV21-1 represents a pseudogene. The CDR3 loop spans 10 amino acids.

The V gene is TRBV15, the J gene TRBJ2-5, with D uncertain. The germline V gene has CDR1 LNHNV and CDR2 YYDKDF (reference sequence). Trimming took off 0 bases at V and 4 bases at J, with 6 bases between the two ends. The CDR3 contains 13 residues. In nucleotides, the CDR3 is TGTGCCACCAGCAGAGATCCATCAGAGACCCAGTACTTC. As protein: CATSRDPSETQYF.

The CDR3 spells CASGLVLTVSSYNSPLHF. The CDR3 DNA reads as TGTGCTAGTGGTTTGGTATTGACAGTGAGCTCCTATAATTCACCCCTCCACTTT. The chain carries TRBV12-5 and TRBJ1-6; perhaps TRBD1 as D (5 bases). The germline V gene has CDR1 LGHNT and CDR2 FRNRAP. CDR3 length: 18 residues. Trimming shortened V by 0 bases and J by 0 bases, and 12 bases separated the two germline ends.

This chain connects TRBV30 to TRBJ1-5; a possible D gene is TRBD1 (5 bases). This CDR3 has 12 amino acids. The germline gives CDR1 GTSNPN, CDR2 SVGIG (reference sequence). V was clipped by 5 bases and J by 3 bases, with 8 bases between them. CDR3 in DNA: TGTGCCTGGCAGGACAACAATCAGCCCCAGCATTTT. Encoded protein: CAWQDNNQPQHF.

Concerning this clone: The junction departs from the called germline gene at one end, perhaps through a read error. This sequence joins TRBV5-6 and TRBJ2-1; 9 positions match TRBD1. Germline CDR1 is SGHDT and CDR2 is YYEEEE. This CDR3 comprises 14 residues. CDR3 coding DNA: TGTGCCAGCACCTTGACAGGGGGGCACAATGAGCAGTTCTTC. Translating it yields CASTLTGGHNEQFF.

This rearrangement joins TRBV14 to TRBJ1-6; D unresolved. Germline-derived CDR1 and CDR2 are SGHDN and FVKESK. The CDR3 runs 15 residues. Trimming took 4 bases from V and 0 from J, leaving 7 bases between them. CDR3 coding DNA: TGTGCCAGCAGCCCTGACCTCTCCTATAATTCACCCCTCCACTTT. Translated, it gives CASSPDLSYNSPLHF.

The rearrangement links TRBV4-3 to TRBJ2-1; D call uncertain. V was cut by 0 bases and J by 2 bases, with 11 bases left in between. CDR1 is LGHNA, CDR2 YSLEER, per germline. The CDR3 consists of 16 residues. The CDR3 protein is CASSQDRSGTYNEQFF. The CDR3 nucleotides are TGCGCCAGCAGCCAAGATAGGAGTGGGACCTACAATGAGCAGTTCTTC.

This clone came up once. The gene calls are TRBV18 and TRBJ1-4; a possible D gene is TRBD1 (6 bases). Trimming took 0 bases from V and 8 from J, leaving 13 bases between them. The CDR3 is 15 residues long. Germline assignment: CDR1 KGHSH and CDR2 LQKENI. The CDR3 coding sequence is TGTGCCAGCTCACCACCCGGGACACTGTGGGAAAAACTGTTTTTT. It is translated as CASSPPGTLWEKLFF.